The entry below describes one T cell receptor beta chain. In its sample, this clone was seen once. The antigen this receptor binds is unknown. One base away there is no much larger clone; base qualities are not given. Germline trimming: 1 base from V, 4 bases from J; junction bases outside gene matches: 3. CDR1 is given as SGHDN and CDR2 as FVKESK, both from the germline V gene. Spanning cysteine to phenylalanine, the CDR3 consists of 14 amino acids. Only the CDR3 DNA stays, 42 bases, in frame from base 1. The data stem from a study of radiation and T cells in renal cell carcinoma (TCRdb year 2020). About the full investigation: The samples were obtained from a clinical trial, where primary renal cell carcinomas were treated with 15 Gy stereotactic body radiation therapy and then removed by nephrectomy 4 weeks afterward. In total, 50 to 60 samples underwent TCR beta sequencing: around 26 tumors plus 27 peripheral blood samples. In the 40 to 60 samples combined, several million unique CDR3 nucleotide sequences were found, encoding about 2.7 million unique CDR3 amino acid sequences.

On the study overall, not on this receptor specifically: Effects of radiation dose or scheduling on the TCR repertoire could not be addressed with the single-armed trial design. Top tumor clonotypes rose in blood from baseline to 2 weeks post-radiation, then contracted by 4 weeks, suggesting transient expansion of tumor-resident clones. No pretreatment tumor biopsies were available, so the baseline intratumoral presence of clonotypes could not be determined. Dynamics of the blood repertoire were not tracked past 4 weeks after treatment.

TCR beta libraries were generated from genomic DNA with the immunoSEQ kit, following the manufacturer's recommendations. For library preparation, a first multiplex PCR was performed with proprietary primers, followed by a second PCR in which unique barcodes were added, and bead cleanups were performed after each round. Each sample batch included a kit-provided positive control reaction and a negative control reaction. The final libraries underwent checking on an Agilent 4200 TapeStation D1000 ScreenTape, volumetric pooling, and quantification by qPCR. Sequencing was performed on an Illumina NextSeq500 using a MidOutput 150-cycle cartridge, with 156 Read1 cycles, 15 Index1 cycles, and the kit custom primers. The pooled library was loaded at roughly 1 pM, and approximately 19% PhiX control was spiked in. The study's own analysis went as follows. Vendor-processed data were analyzed in R, and a clonotype was defined as all T cells sharing the same CDR3 nucleotide sequence. In the clone abundance analyses, frequencies were normalized to the 10,000 most abundant clones in each sample. Public T cell clones, averaging fewer than five per sample, were removed before analysis. Tumor-enriched and baseline blood-enriched clonotypes were defined by at least a 32-fold difference in abundance between compartments. A beta-binomial differential abundance model was applied to find clonotypes that expanded or contracted between blood time points. Tumor-blood repertoire similarity was measured with the Baroni-Urbani and Buser coefficient, and groups were compared using two-tailed Wilcoxon tests in R. This is the immuneACCESS table as TCRdb keeps it, with only in-frame sequences that have V and J called. A part of the clones is gone; compared with another copy, unresolved V genes explain less than half, and the rest is unexplained. D and trimming come from the DNA, and the V and J calls and clone size come from that table. The sample table lists about 49,000 clones, roughly four fifths of them with a count of one. Clones ranked in the top ten supply 30% to 35% of the sample.

The time point label corresponds to: baseline pretreatment blood. Per the publication, the treatment or condition label means: 15 Gy SBRT to primary tumor, nephrectomy 4 weeks later. To follow tumor-enriched clonotypes, peripheral blood was collected serially from radiation-treated patients at baseline and again at 2 weeks and 4 weeks after SBRT. Renal cell carcinoma with clear cell pathology was present in all patients. The QIAamp DNA Blood Mini Kit (Qiagen) was used to prepare genomic DNA for TCR sequencing. Only samples passing all quality control checks were included in the analyses. The chain uses TRBV14 and TRBJ1-2; 7 of the junction bases match TRBD1. The sample consisted of blood, taken from a patient whose treatment included radiotherapy and nephrectomy. The clonotype was recovered from a woman in her seventies with renal cell carcinoma. The CDR3 sequence is CASSQAPGGYGYTF. The bases are TGTGCCAGCAGCCAAGCCCCAGGGGGCTATGGCTACACCTTC. This CDR3, with the reference TRBV14 and TRBJ1-2 proteins standing in past its ends, gives the full variable domain EAGVTQFPSHSVIEKGQTVTLRCDPISGHDNLYWYRRVMGKEIKFLLHFVKESKQDESGMPNNRFLAERTGGTYSTLKVQPAELEDSGVYFCASSQAPGGYGYTFGSGTRLTVV.